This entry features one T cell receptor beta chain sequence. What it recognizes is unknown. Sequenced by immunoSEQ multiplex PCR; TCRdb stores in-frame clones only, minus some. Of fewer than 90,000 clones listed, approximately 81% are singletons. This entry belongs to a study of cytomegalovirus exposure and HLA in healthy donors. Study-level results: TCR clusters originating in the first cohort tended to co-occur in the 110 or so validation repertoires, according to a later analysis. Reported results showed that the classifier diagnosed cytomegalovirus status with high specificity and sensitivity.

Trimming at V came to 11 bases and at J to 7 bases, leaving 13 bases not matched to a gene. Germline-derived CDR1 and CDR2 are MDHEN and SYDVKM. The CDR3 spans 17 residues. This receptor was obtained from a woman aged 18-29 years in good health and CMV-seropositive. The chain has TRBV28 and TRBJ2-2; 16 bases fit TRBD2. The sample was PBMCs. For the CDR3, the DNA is TGTGCCGGGTTACCGGGACTAGCGGGGGGGCATATCGGGGAGCTGTTTTTT. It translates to CAGLPGLAGGHIGELFF.